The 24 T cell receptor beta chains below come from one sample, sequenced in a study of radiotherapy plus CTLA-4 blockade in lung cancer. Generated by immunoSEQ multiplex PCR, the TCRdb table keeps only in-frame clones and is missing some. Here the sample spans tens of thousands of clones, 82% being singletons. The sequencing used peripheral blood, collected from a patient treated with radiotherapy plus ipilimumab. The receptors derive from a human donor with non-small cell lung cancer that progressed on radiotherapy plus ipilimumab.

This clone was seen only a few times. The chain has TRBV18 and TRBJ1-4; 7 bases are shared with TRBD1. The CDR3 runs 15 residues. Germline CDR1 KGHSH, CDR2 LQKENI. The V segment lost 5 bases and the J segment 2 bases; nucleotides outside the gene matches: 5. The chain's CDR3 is CASSADRATNEKLFF. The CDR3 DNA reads TGTGCCAGCTCAGCCGACAGGGCCACTAATGAAAAACTGTTTTTT.

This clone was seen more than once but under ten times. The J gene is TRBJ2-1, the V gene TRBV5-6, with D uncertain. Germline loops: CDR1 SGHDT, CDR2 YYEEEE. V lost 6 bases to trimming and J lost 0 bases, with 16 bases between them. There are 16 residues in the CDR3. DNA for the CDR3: TGTGCCAGCACCTACGGTCTGGGGAACTCCTACAATGAGCAGTTCTTC. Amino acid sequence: CASTYGLGNSYNEQFF. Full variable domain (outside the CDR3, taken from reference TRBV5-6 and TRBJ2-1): DAGVTQSPTHLIKTRGQQVTLRCSPKSGHDTVSWYQQALGQGPQFIFQYYEEEERQRGNFPDRFSGHQFPNYSSELNVNALLLGDSALYLCASTYGLGNSYNEQFFGPGTRLTVL.

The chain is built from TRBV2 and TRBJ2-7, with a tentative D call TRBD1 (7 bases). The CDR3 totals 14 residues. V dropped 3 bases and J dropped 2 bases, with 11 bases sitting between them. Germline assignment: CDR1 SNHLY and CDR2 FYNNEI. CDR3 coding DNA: TGTGCCAGCAGTGATCCAGGGGGGACCTACGAGCAGTACTTC. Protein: CASSDPGGTYEQYF.

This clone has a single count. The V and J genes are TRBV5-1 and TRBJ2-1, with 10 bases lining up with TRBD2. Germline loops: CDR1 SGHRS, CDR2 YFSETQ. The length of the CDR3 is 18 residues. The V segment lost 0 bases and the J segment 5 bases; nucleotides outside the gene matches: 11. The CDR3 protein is CASSLALVAGGPNNEQFF. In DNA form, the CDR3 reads TGCGCCAGCAGCTTGGCCTTGGTAGCGGGAGGTCCCAACAATGAGCAGTTCTTC.

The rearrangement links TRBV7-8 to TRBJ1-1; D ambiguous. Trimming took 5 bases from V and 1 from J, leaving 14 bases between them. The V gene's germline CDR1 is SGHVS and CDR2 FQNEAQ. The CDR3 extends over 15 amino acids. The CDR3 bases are TGTGCCAGCAGCCCCCCTGCCCGGTCGAACACTGAAGCTTTCTTT. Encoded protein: CASSPPARSNTEAFF.

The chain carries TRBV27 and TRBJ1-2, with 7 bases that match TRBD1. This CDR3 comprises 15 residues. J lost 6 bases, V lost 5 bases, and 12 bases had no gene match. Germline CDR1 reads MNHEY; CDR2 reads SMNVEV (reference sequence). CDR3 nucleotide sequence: TGTGCCAGCAGTCAAAACGAGGGGGCTTACCATGGCTACACCTTC. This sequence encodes CASSQNEGAYHGYTF.

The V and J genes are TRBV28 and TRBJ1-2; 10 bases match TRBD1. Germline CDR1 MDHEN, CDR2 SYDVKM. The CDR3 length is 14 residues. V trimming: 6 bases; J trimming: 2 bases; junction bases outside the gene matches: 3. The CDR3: CASSLGQGNYGYTF. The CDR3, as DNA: TGTGCCAGCAGCTTGGGACAGGGGAACTATGGCTACACCTTC.

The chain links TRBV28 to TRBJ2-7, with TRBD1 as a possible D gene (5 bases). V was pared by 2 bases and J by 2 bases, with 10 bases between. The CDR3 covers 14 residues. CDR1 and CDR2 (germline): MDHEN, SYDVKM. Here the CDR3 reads CASSLEMGPYEQYF. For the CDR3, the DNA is TGTGCCAGCAGTTTAGAAATGGGGCCCTACGAGCAGTACTTC.

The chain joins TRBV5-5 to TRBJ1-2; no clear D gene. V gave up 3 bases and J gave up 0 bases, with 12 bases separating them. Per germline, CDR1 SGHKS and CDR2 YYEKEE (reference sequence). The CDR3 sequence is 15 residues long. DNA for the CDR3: TGTGCCAGCAGCTCCTGGGTAGACTCTAACTATGGCTACACCTTC. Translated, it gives CASSSWVDSNYGYTF.

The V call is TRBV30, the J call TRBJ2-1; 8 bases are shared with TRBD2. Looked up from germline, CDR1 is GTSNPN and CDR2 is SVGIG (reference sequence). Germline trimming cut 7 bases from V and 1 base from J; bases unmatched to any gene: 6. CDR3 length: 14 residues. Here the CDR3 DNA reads TGTGCCTTTAGCGGGAAATTTTCCTACAATGAGCAGTTCTTC. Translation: CAFSGKFSYNEQFF.

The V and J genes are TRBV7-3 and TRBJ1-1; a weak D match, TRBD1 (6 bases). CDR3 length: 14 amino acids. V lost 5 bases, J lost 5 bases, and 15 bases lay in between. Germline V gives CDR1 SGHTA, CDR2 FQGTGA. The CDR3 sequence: CASSPGVGSTEAFF. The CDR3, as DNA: TGTGCCAGCAGCCCAGGGGTTGGTAGTACTGAAGCTTTCTTT. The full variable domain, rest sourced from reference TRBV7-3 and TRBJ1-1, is GAGVSQTPSNKVTEKGKYVELRCDPISGHTALYWYRQSLGQGPEFLIYFQGTGAADDSGLPNDRFFAVRPEGSVSTLKIQRTERGDSAVYLCASSPGVGSTEAFFGQGTRLTVV.

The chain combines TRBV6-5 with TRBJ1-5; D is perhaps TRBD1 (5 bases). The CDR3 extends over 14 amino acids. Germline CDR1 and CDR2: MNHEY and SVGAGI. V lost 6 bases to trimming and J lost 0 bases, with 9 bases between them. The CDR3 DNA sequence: TGTGCCAGCAGCCCGACAGATAGCAATCAGCCCCAGCATTTT. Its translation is CASSPTDSNQPQHF.

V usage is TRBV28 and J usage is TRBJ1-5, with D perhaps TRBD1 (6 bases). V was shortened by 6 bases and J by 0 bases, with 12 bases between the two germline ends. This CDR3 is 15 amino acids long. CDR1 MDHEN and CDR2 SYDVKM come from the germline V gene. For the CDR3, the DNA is TGTGCCAGCAGCTCGAGGGGGGTTAGCAATCAGCCCCAGCATTTT. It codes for CASSSRGVSNQPQHF.

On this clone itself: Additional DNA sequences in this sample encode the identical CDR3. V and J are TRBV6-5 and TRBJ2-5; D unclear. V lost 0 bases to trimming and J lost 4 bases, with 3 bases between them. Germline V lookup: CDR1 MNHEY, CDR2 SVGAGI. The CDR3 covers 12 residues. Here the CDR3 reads CASSYSGETQYF. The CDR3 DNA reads TGTGCCAGCAGTTACTCGGGAGAGACCCAGTACTTC.

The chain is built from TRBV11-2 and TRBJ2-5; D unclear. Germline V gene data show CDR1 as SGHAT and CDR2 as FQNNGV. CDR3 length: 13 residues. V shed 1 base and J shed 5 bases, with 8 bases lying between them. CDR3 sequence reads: CASSLGSWETQYF. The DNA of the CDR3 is TGTGCCAGCAGCTTAGGAAGTTGGGAGACCCAGTACTTC.

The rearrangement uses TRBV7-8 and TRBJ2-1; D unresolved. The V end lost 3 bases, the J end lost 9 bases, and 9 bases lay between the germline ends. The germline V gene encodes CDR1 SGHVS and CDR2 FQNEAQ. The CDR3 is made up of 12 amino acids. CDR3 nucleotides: TGTGCCAGCAGCTTTCGACAATCTGAGCAGTTCTTC. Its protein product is CASSFRQSEQFF.

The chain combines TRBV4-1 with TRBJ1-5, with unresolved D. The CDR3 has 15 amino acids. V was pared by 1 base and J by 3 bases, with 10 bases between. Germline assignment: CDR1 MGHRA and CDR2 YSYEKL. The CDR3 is CASSQVLDSNQPQHF. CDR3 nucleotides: TGCGCCAGCAGCCAAGTCCTAGACTCCAATCAGCCCCAGCATTTT.

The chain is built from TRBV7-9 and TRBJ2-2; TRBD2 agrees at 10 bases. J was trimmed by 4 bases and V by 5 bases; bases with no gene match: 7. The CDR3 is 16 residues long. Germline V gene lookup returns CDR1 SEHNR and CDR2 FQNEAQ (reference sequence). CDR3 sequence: CASSKAGGGRTGELFF. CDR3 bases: TGTGCCAGCAGCAAAGCGGGAGGGGGCCGCACCGGGGAGCTGTTTTTT.

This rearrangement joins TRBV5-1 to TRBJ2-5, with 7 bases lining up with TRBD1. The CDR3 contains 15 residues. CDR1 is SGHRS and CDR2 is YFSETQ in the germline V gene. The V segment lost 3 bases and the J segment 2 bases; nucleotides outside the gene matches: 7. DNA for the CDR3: TGCGCCAGCAGCTCTATAGGGACAGAACAAGAGACCCAGTACTTC. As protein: CASSSIGTEQETQYF.

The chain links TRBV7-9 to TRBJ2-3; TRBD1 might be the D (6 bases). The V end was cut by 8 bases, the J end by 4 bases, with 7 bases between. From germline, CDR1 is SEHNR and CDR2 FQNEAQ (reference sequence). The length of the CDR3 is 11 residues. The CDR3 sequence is CASEGADTQYF. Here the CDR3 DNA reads TGTGCCAGCGAGGGGGCAGATACGCAGTATTTT. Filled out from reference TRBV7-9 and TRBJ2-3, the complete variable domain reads DTGVSQNPRHKITKRGQNVTFRCDPISEHNRLYWYRQTLGQGPEFLTYFQNEAQLEKSRLLSDRFSAERPKGSFSTLEIQRTEQGDSAMYLCASEGADTQYFGPGTRLTVL.

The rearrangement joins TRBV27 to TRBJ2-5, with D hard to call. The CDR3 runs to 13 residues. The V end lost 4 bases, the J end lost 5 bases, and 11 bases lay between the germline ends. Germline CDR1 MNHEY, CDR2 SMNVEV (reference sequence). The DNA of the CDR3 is TGTGCCAGCAGTTCCCCGCCTCGGGAGACCCAGTACTTC. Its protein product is CASSSPPRETQYF.

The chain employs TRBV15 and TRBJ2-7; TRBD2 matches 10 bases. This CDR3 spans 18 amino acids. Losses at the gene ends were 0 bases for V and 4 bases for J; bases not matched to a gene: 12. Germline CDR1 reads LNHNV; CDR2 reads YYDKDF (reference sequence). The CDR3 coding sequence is TGTGCCACCAGCAGAGATCGGCCCCTAGCGGGAGAAAATTACGAGCAGTACGTC. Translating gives CATSRDRPLAGENYEQYV.

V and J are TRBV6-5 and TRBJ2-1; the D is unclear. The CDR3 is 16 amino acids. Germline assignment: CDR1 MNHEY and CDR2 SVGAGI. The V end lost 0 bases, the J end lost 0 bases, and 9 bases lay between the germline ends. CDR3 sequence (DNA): TGTGCCAGCAGTTACTCGCCCCTCCGCTCCTACAATGAGCAGTTCTTC. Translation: CASSYSPLRSYNEQFF.

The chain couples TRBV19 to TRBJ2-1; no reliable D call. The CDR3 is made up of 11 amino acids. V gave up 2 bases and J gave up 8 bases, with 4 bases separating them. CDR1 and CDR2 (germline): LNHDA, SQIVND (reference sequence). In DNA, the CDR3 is TGTGCCAGTAGTATATCTGATGAGCAGTTCTTC. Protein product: CASSISDEQFF.